This T cell receptor (beta chain) was observed in a study of T cells after yellow fever vaccination. In TCRdb, the 5' RACE reads were re-called with MiXCR into one record per CDR3 protein. The data contain approximately 140,000 distinct CDR3 sequences, roughly 8.2% of them seen just once; the ten biggest clones take up less than 0.85%. A remark on this clonotype: Its target is not known.

Notes on the study in general: Boosting was followed by the reappearance of most primary-vaccination clones (just under 97% CD4, about 90% CD8).

CDR1 and CDR2 (germline): SGHRS, YFSETQ. V was cut by 6 bases and J by 2 bases, with 13 bases left in between. CDR3 size: 14 residues. This receptor was identified in a man aged 25-45 years who received the YFV17D yellow fever vaccine. This chain connects TRBV5-1 to TRBJ2-3; either TRBD1 or TRBD2 may fit D (5 bases each). The specimen was CD4+ T cells sorted from PBMCs, collected 5 days after the yellow fever booster vaccination. The CDR3 coding sequence is TGCGCCAGCACTCCCACCGGGGCCACAGATACGCAGTATTTT. This sequence encodes CASTPTGATDTQYF.